The 13 T cell receptor beta chains listed next were all sequenced from one sample in a study of blood T cell repertoires in COVID-19. The protocol was immunoSEQ multiplex PCR, while the TCRdb copy is restricted to in-frame clones and leaves out a portion. This repertoire shows around 290,000 clones, around 87% found once; its top ten account for approximately 8.1%. Sequences were obtained from peripheral blood. The receptors stem from a woman between 50 and 59 years old who had recovered from COVID-19.

The V call is TRBV3-1 (or the pseudogene TRBV3-2), the J call TRBJ1-1; possible D gene TRBD1, 5 bases. The CDR3 sequence is 15 residues long. CDR1 and CDR2 from the germline V gene are LGHDT and YNNKEL (reference sequence). Trimming pared 1 base from V and 9 bases from J, leaving 18 bases between. The CDR3 region is CASSQVRLQGAQAFF. The CDR3 nucleotides read TGTGCCAGCAGCCAAGTCCGACTGCAGGGTGCCCAAGCTTTCTTT.

The V call is TRBV25-1, the J call TRBJ1-2, with 7 bases matching TRBD1. CDR1 MGHDK and CDR2 SYGVNS come from the germline V gene. CDR3 length equals 15 residues. Unmatched junction bases numbered 8, after V lost 3 bases and J lost 4 bases. CDR3 bases: TGTGCCAGCAGTGACTGGACAGGTGGCTCCTATGGCTACACCTTC. Protein sequence: CASSDWTGGSYGYTF.

This clone was seen more than once but under ten times. The chain joins TRBV14 to TRBJ1-2; no reliable D call. This CDR3 comprises 12 residues. Trimming left V 2 bases short and J 9 bases short, with 10 bases between. Germline V gene lookup returns CDR1 SGHDN and CDR2 FVKESK. CDR3 bases: TGTGCCAGCAGCCAAAGTCTGAGGAGCTACACCTTC. Its translation is CASSQSLRSYTF.

The rearrangement uses TRBV10-3 and TRBJ1-3; D gene unclear. Germline V gene data show CDR1 as ENHRY and CDR2 as SYGVKD. CDR3 length: 15 residues. This chain's CDR3 is CAYRATESSGNTIYF. Here the CDR3 DNA reads TGTGCATACCGTGCCACGGAGAGCTCTGGAAACACCATATATTTT.

The genes are TRBV7-2 and TRBJ1-1; unclear D gene. Germline V gene data show CDR1 as SGHTA and CDR2 as FQGNSA. Deletions cut 3 bases from V and 0 bases from J, with 17 bases between. The CDR3 extends over 17 amino acids. DNA for the CDR3: TGTGCCAGCAGCTTGAAGGACGGACTGCCTATGAACACTGAAGCTTTCTTT. Translated, it gives CASSLKDGLPMNTEAFF.

The V and J genes are TRBV7-2 and TRBJ1-2, with D uncertain. This CDR3 is built from 11 residues. Germline CDR1 and CDR2: SGHTA and FQGNSA. Deletions cut 2 bases from V and 7 bases from J, with 5 bases between. CDR3 coding DNA: TGTGCCAGCAGCTTATATAGTGGCTACACCTTC. Translation gives CASSLYSGYTF.

The chain has TRBV28 and TRBJ2-1; 7 nucleotides line up with TRBD2. Germline V CDR1 and CDR2: MDHEN, SYDVKM. The length of the CDR3 is 15 residues. Losses at the gene ends were 4 bases for V and 4 bases for J; bases not matched to a gene: 7. This CDR3 reads CASSSPGGWYNEQFF. In DNA form, the CDR3 reads TGTGCCAGCAGTTCCCCGGGAGGCTGGTACAATGAGCAGTTCTTC.

CDR3 nucleotide sequence: TGTGCCAGCAGTCTGCTGGCGGGACAGGGGCAAGCTTTCTTT. It yields the protein CASSLLAGQGQAFF. The genes are TRBV27 and TRBJ1-1, with 10 bases aligning to TRBD1. Germline lookup yields CDR1 MNHEY and CDR2 SMNVEV (reference sequence). Trimming removed 5 bases from V and 9 bases from J; junction bases left unmatched: 9. The CDR3 is 14 amino acids.

This clone was found once. This chain connects TRBV2 to TRBJ2-7; D is ambiguous. CDR3 length: 13 residues. Germline values: CDR1 SNHLY, CDR2 FYNNEI. Trimming removed 6 bases from V and 4 bases from J, with 13 bases in between. CDR3 loop: CASRIRLTYEQYF. CDR3 sequence (DNA): TGTGCCAGCAGAATACGTCTAACGTACGAGCAGTACTTC.

This rearrangement joins TRBV29-1 to TRBJ1-2, with TRBD1 matching over 10 bases. The V gene's germline CDR1 is SQVTM and CDR2 ANQGSEA. With V trimmed by 5 bases and J by 2 bases, 5 bases remained unmatched. CDR3 length equals 14 residues. CDR3 amino acids: CSVPVTGGNYGYTF. As DNA, the CDR3 is TGCAGCGTTCCCGTGACAGGGGGCAACTATGGCTACACCTTC.

The CDR3 bases are TGTGCCAGCAGTGAAAAAAGCGGGAGGGCCTCCTACAATGAGCAGTTCTTC. Amino acid sequence: CASSEKSGRASYNEQFF. The chain has TRBV6-1 and TRBJ2-1, with 10 bases aligning to TRBD2. The trim removed 2 bases at V and 0 bases at J, leaving 4 bases unmatched. The CDR3 spans 17 residues. Looked up from germline, CDR1 is MNHNS and CDR2 is SASEGT.

This chain uses TRBV10-3 with TRBJ2-6, with 7 positions matching TRBD1. CDR3 length: 17 amino acids. Trimming took 10 bases from V and 0 from J; bases not matched to a gene: 12. CDR1 is ENHRY, CDR2 SYGVKD, per germline. CDR3 protein: CATNIRGNSSGANVLTF. CDR3 DNA: TGTGCCACCAACATCAGGGGGAATTCCTCTGGGGCCAACGTCCTGACTTTC.

The chain uses TRBV28 and TRBJ1-6, with TRBD1 matching 12 bases. The CDR3 contains 18 residues. Trimming at V came to 6 bases and at J to 4 bases, leaving 10 bases not matched to a gene. Germline V lookup: CDR1 MDHEN, CDR2 SYDVKM. CDR3 loop: CASRPGQGAPLYNSPLHF. The DNA of the CDR3 is TGTGCCAGCAGGCCGGGACAGGGGGCACCTCTTTATAATTCACCCCTCCACTTT.